Here is one T cell receptor beta chain with its context. Its antigen remains unknown. The entry originates in a study of T cells expressing NK-cell markers. Study results and caveats: A range of roughly 1.0-8% of CD8+ T cells consisted of dominant NKG2C+ clonotypes in several donors. Whether expanded NKG2C+ T cell clones were HCMV-specific remained unclear.

Germline V gene sequence: CDR1 SEHNR, CDR2 FQNEAQ (reference sequence). CDR3 size: 12 residues. The authors made TCR beta cDNA libraries by 5'RACE template switching. This switching added a universal primer site and UMIs. TCRdb reworked the 5' RACE reads into one entry per CDR3 protein, no DNA. The record lists about 170,000 distinct CDR3 sequences, of which the ten most abundant hold 20% to 25%. Material: blood T cells: a sorted CD56 or NKG2C T cell subset, CD4+ or CD8+ T cells, or bulk PBMC T cells (not recorded which). V usage is TRBV7-9 and J usage is TRBJ2-1; TCRdb returns TRBD2, unconfirmable since there is no DNA. The sequence derives from a man aged 18 to 69 in good health. The CDR3 sequence is CASIKLVSEQFF.